This TCR beta chain was retrieved from a study of cytomegalovirus exposure and HLA in healthy donors. General study results and limits: A link between a missense DCLRE1C variant and TCR beta V- and J-gene trimming emerged from a later analysis. The investigators catalogued 164 TCR beta chains as cytomegalovirus-associated.

The study ran its PCR with 60 Vbeta and 13 Jbeta primers. TCRdb keeps only in-frame clones here, not all; method: immunoSEQ multiplex PCR. Of around 150,000 clones in the sample, about three quarters were seen once. Germline V gene data show CDR1 as SGHDN and CDR2 as FVKESK. This CDR3 spans 17 amino acids. V shed 1 base and J shed 4 bases, with 19 bases lying between them. A note on this clone: The target antigen is unknown.

The chain links TRBV14 to TRBJ1-2; D is unclear. This TCR was recovered from a man younger than 30 in good health and CMV-seropositive. The source material was PBMCs. The CDR3 bases are TGTGCCAGCAGCCAAGTCTTGGCAAAACCTAGCGGCTATGGCTACACCTTC. The encoded protein is CASSQVLAKPSGYGYTF.